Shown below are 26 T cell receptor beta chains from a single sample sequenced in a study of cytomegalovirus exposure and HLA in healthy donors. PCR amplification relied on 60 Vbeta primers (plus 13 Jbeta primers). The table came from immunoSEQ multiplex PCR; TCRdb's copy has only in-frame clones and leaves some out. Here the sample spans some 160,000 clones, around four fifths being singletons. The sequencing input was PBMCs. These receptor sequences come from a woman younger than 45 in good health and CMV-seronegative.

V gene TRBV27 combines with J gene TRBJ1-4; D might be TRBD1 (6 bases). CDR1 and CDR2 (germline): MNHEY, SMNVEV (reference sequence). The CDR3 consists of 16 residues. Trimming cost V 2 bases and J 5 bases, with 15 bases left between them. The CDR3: CASSLRTADGNEKLFF. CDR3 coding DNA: TGTGCCAGCAGTTTAAGGACAGCCGACGGCAATGAAAAACTGTTTTTT.

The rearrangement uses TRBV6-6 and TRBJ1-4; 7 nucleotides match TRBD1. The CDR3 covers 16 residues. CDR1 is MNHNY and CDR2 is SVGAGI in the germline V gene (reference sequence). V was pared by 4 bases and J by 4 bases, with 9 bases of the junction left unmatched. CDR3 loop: CASSFEQGNYNEKLFF. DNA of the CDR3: TGTGCCAGCAGTTTCGAACAGGGGAATTATAATGAAAAACTGTTTTTT.

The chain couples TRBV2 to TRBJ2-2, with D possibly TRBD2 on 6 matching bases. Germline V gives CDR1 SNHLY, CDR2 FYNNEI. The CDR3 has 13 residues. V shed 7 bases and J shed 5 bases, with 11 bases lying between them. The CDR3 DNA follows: TGTGCCAGCAACGGGGACTGGACCGGGGAGCTGTTTTTT. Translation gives CASNGDWTGELFF.

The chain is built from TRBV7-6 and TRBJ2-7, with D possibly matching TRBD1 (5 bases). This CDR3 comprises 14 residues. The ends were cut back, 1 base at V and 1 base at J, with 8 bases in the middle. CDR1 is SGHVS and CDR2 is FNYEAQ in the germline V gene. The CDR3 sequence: CASSLEQGSYEQYF. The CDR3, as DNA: TGTGCCAGCAGCTTAGAGCAGGGATCCTACGAGCAGTACTTC.

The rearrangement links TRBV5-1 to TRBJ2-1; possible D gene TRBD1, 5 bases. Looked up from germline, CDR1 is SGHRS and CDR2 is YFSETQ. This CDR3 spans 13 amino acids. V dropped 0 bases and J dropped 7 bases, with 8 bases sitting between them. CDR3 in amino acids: CASSLEGWNEQFF. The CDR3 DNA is TGCGCCAGCAGCTTGGAGGGGTGGAATGAGCAGTTCTTC.

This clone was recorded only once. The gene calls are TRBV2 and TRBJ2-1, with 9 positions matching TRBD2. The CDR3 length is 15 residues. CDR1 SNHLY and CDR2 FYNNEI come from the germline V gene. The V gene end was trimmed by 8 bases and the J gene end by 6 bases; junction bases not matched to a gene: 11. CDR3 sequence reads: CASYGGGGAGNEQFF. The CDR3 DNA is TGTGCCAGCTACGGGGGCGGGGGGGCGGGCAATGAGCAGTTCTTC.

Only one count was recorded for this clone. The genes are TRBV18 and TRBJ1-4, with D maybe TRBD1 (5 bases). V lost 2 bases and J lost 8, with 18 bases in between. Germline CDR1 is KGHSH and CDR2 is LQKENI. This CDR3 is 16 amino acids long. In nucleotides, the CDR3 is TGTGCCAGCTCACCATTGGGGCCTGGCTCAAGGGAAAAACTGTTTTTT. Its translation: CASSPLGPGSREKLFF.

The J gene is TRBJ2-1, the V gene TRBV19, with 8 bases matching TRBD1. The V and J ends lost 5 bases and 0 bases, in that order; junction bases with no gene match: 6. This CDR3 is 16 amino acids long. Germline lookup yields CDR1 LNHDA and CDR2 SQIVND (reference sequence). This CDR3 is CASSYRGMSSYNEQFF. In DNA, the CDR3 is TGTGCCAGTAGTTACAGGGGGATGAGCTCCTACAATGAGCAGTTCTTC.

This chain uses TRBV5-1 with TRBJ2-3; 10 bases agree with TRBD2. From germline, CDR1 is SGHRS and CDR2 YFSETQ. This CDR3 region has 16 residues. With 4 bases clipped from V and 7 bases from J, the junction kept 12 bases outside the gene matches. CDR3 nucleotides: TGCGCCAGCAGCCCTGGAATAGCGGGGGGCAGTTATACGCAGTATTTT. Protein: CASSPGIAGGSYTQYF.

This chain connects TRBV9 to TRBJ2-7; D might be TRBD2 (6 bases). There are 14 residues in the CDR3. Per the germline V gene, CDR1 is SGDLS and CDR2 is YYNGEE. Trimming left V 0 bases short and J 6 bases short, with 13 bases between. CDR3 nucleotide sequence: TGTGCCAGCAGCGTAGGCCCCGGGACTCTCGAGCAGTACTTC. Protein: CASSVGPGTLEQYF.

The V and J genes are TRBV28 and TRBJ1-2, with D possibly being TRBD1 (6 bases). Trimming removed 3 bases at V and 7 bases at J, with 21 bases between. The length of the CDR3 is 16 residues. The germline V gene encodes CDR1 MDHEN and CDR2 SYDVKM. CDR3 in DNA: TGTGCCAGCAGTTTCCTTAGAACAGGGATCATCGGTGGCTACACCTTC. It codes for CASSFLRTGIIGGYTF.

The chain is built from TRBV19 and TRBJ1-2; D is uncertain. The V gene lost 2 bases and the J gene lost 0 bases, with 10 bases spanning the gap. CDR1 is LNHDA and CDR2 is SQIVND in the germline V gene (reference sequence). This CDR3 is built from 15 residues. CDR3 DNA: TGTGCCAGTAGTATATTCTCGGGAGCTAACTATGGCTACACCTTC. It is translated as CASSIFSGANYGYTF.

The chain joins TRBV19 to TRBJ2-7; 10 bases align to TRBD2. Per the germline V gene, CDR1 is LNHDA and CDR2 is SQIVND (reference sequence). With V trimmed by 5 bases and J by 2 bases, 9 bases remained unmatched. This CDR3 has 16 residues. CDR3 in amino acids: CASSYSRTSGTYEQYF. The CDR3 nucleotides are TGTGCCAGTAGTTATTCCCGGACTAGCGGAACCTACGAGCAGTACTTC.

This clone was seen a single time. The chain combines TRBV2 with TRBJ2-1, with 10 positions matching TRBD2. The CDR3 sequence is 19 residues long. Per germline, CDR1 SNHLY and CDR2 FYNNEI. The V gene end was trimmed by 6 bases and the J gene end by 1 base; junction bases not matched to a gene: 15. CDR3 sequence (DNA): TGTGCCAGCAGGAGAGGAGCGGGGGGGAACGTCCGTTCCTACAATGAGCAGTTCTTC. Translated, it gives CASRRGAGGNVRSYNEQFF.

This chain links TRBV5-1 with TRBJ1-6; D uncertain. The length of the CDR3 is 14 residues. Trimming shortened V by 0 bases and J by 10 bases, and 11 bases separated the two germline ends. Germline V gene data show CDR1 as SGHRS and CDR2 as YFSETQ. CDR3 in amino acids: CASSLDGNSSPLHF. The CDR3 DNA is TGCGCCAGCAGCTTGGACGGGAATAGCTCACCCCTCCACTTT. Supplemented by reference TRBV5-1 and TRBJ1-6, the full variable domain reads KAGVTQTPRYLIKTRGQQVTLSCSPISGHRSVSWYQQTPGQGLQFLFEYFSETQRNKGNFPGRFSGRQFSNSRSEMNVSTLELGDSALYLCASSLDGNSSPLHFGNGTRLTVT.

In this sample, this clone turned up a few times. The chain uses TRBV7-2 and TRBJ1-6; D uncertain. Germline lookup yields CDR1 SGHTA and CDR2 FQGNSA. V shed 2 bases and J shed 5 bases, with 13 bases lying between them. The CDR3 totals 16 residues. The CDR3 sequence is CASSLREGGDNSPLHF. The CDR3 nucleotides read TGTGCCAGCAGCTTACGGGAGGGTGGGGATAATTCACCCCTCCACTTT.

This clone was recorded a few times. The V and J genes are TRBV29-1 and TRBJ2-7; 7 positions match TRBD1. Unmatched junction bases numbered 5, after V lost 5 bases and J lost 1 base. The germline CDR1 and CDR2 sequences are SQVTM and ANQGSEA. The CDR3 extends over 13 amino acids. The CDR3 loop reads CSVFRTGSYEQYF. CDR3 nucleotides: TGCAGCGTTTTCCGGACAGGATCCTACGAGCAGTACTTC.

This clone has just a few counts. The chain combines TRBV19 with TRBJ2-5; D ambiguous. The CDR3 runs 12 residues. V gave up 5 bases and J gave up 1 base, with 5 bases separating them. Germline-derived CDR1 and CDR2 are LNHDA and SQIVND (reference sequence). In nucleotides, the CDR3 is TGTGCCAGTAGTCATTTCCAAGAGACCCAGTACTTC. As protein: CASSHFQETQYF.

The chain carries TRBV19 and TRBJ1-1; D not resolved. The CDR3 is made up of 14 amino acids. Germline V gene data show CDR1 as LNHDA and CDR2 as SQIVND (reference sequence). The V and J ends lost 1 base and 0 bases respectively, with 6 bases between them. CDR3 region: CASSIGGLNTEAFF. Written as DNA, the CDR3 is TGTGCCAGTAGTATAGGCGGGTTGAACACTGAAGCTTTCTTT.

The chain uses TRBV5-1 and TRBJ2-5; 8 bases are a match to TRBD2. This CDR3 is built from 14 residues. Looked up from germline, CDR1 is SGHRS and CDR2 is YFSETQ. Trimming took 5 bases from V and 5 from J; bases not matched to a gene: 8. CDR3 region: CASSPPSGGETQYF. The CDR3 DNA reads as TGCGCCAGCAGTCCCCCCAGCGGGGGTGAGACCCAGTACTTC. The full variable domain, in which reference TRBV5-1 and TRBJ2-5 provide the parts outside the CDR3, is KAGVTQTPRYLIKTRGQQVTLSCSPISGHRSVSWYQQTPGQGLQFLFEYFSETQRNKGNFPGRFSGRQFSNSRSEMNVSTLELGDSALYLCASSPPSGGETQYFGPGTRLLVL.

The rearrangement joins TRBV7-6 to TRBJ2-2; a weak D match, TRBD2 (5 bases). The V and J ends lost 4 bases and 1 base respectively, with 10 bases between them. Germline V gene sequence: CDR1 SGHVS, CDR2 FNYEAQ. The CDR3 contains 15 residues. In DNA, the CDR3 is TGTGCCAGCAGCTGGATGGCGGGGAACACCGGGGAGCTGTTTTTT. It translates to CASSWMAGNTGELFF.

The CDR3 reads CAWSVQGEQFF. The CDR3 nucleotides are TGTGCCTGGAGTGTACAGGGTGAGCAGTTCTTC. V and J are TRBV30 and TRBJ2-1, with D perhaps TRBD1 (6 bases). The CDR3 covers 11 residues. V was clipped by 0 bases and J by 9 bases, with 6 bases between them. Germline CDR1 is GTSNPN and CDR2 is SVGIG (reference sequence). The whole variable domain, remainder taken from reference TRBV30 and TRBJ2-1, is SQTIHQWPATLVQPVGSPLSLECTVEGTSNPNLYWYRQAAGRGLQLLFYSVGIGQISSEVPQNLSASRPQDRQFILSSKKLLLSDSGFYLCAWSVQGEQFFGPGTRLTVL.

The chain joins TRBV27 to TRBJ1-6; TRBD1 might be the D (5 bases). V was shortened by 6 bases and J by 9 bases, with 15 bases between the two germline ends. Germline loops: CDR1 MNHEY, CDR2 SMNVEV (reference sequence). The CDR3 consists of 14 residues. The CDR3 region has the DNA TGTGCCAGCAGCGCGCGTGGGGGGGTTTCACCCCTCCACTTT. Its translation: CASSARGGVSPLHF.

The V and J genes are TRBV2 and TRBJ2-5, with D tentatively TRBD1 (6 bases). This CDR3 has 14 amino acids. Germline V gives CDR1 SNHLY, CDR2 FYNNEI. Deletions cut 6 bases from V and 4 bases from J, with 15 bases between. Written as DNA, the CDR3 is TGTGCCAGCAGCAGAACAGGGACATTAGAGACCCAGTACTTC. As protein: CASSRTGTLETQYF.

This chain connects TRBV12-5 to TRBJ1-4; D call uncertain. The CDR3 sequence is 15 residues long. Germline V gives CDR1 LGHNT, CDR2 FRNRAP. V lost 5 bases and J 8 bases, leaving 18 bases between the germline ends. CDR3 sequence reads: CASGHPPLHGEKLFF. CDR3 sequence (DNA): TGTGCTAGTGGTCACCCCCCCTTACACGGGGAAAAACTGTTTTTT.

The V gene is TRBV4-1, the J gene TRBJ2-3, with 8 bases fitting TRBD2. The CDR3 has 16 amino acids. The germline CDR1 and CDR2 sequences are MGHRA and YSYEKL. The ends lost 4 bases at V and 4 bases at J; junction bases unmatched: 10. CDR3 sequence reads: CASSPMAGRGADTQYF. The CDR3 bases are TGCGCCAGCAGCCCAATGGCCGGGCGGGGGGCAGATACGCAGTATTTT.